This T cell receptor beta chain was captured by sequencing in a study of regulatory T cells in long-lasting Graves disease. Study-wide points: Less diverse TCR repertoires were seen in persistent Graves' patients than in newly diagnosed ones.

This clonotype showed up many times. Its antigen is not identified. The CDR3 contains 14 residues. CDR1 is SNHLY and CDR2 is FYNNEI in the germline V gene. The sample's time point: newly diagnosed GD, antithyroid drugs for less than 3 months. The TCR library was made from RNA that had been extracted from PBMCs in TRIzol. Through Arm-PCR of CDR3 regions and iRepertoire HTBI primers, TCR beta libraries were built. Authors' methods: Samples jointly harbored roughly 60 TRBV and over 11 TRBJ segments. TCRdb reprocessed the multiplex PCR reads with MiXCR, giving one entry per CDR3 protein. In this record, the V and J calls reflect TCRdb's handling and not the investigators' own analysis. The table records more than 400,000 distinct CDR3 sequences, roughly 15% of them present only once. These records were also assigned to another study, of T cells in Graves' hyperthyroidism and ophthalmopathy. That study reports: Hyperthyroidism of Graves' type that showed no ophthalmopathy progression within 18 months was stable. Primed by the HTBI set, a first-round RT-PCR was run on the TCR CDR3.

The chain is built from TRBV2 and TRBJ2-3; TRBD1 matches 7 bases. The J call may be incorrect, as the DNA end agrees better with TRBJ1-1. This sequence was found in a man in his forties with Graves disease. Sequencing was performed on peripheral blood mononuclear cells (PBMCs), taken at new diagnosis, from a patient treated with antithyroid drugs. In DNA form, the CDR3 reads TGTGCCAGCAGTGCCGGCGGAGGGGGCATGGAAGCTTTCTTT. It specifies CASSAGGGGMEAFF.